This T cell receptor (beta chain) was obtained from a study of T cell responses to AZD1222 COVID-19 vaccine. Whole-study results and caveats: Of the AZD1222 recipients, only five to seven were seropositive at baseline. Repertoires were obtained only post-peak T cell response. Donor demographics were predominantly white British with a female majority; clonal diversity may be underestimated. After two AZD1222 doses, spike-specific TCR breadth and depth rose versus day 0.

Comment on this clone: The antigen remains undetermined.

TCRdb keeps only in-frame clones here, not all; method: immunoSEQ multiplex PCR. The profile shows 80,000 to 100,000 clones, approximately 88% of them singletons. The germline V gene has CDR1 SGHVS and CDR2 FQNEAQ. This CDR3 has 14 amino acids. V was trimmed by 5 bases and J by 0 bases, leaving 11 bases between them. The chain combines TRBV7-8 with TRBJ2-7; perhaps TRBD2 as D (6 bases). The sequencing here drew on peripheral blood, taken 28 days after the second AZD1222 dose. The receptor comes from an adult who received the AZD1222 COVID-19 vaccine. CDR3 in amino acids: CASSARSGSYEQYF. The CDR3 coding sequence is TGTGCCAGCAGCGCACGTAGCGGCTCCTACGAGCAGTACTTC.